Described below is a single T cell receptor (beta chain) sequence and its context. Only in-frame clones appear in the TCRdb table, and some are missing; sequencing was by immunoSEQ multiplex PCR. This table has tens of thousands of clones, 94% appearing once. The CDR3 consists of 17 residues. With 4 bases clipped from V and 4 bases from J, the junction kept 11 bases outside the gene matches. CDR1 is SGHVS and CDR2 is FQNEAQ in the germline V gene. The entry originates in a study of technical replicates of blood from several donors. The TCR sequence derives from a human donor in good health. The rearrangement joins TRBV7-8 to TRBJ1-5, with 9 bases aligning to TRBD1. Sequenced input: T cells isolated from PBMCs. CDR3 coding DNA: TGTGCCAGCAGCTCGAATCGGGCGGGACAGGGAAATCAGCCCCAGCATTTT. Its protein is CASSSNRAGQGNQPQHF.